The T cell receptor (beta chain) described here comes from a study of vaccination and CD4 T cells after COVID-19. Overall study findings and caveats: For SARS-CoV-2-reactive clonotypes, the median went from around 20 to 38, a nonsignificant increase.

An Oncomine TCR Beta short-read assay was used to sequence the DNA from cultured CD4+ T cells. MiXCR was run by TCRdb on the PCR reads, yielding one entry per CDR3 protein. This table has about 18,000 distinct CDR3 sequences, roughly 56% appearing once. This clonotype was counted between two and nine times. The target antigen is unknown. Treatment of the sample: approximately nine-day PBMC culture with coronavirus spike peptide pools or control peptides (ViraFEST assay). The CDR3 spans 15 residues. Trimming pared 4 bases from V and 5 bases from J, leaving 18 bases between. Germline CDR1 DFQATT, CDR2 SNEGSKA (reference sequence).

The chain carries TRBV20-1 and TRBJ1-5, with D perhaps TRBD1 (5 bases). This TCR derives from a human donor who had recovered from COVID-19. Sequenced material: CD4+ T cells from blood, cultured in vitro, taken after SARS-CoV-2 vaccination. The CDR3 loop is CSAILSPLGDQPQHF. The CDR3 DNA sequence: TGCAGTGCTATTCTGTCCCCGTTGGGGGATCAGCCCCAGCATTTT.